The 17 T cell receptor beta chains reported below all come from one sample, sequenced in a study of T cells in Graves' hyperthyroidism and ophthalmopathy. Researchers amplified the TCR beta CDR3 regions from RNA transcripts. TCR CDR3 regions were first amplified by RT-PCR with HTBI primers. TCRdb analysed the multiplex PCR reads with MiXCR anew, one entry per CDR3 protein. This table holds over 400,000 distinct CDR3 sequences, approximately 22% found once. Sequencing was carried out using blood. These receptors were taken from a woman between 70 and 85 years old with Graves' ophthalmopathy.

This sequence joins TRBV7-2 and TRBJ1-2, with D unresolved. In germline, CDR1 is SGHTA, CDR2 FQGNSA. This CDR3 contains 15 residues. Deletions cut 2 bases from V and 0 bases from J, with 10 bases between. The CDR3 spells CASSLSVATNYGYTF. The DNA for the CDR3 is TGTGCCAGCAGCTTATCCGTGGCTACTAACTATGGCTACACCTTC.

The rearrangement links TRBV7-8 to TRBJ2-3; TRBD2 aligns across 13 bases. The CDR3 has 16 residues. Germline V gene data show CDR1 as SGHVS and CDR2 as FQNEAQ. V lost 5 bases and J lost 5; bases outside the gene matches: 7. CDR3 residues: CASSTRTSGSLDTQYF. The CDR3 nucleotides are TGTGCCAGCAGCACCCGGACTAGCGGGAGTTTAGATACGCAGTATTTT.

V usage is TRBV20-1 and J usage is TRBJ1-1; D is unresolved. CDR3 length: 14 residues. The germline V and J ends were trimmed by 5 bases and 1 base, with 14 bases remaining between them. Germline V gene lookup returns CDR1 DFQATT and CDR2 SNEGSKA (reference sequence). This chain's CDR3 is CSAVGVTENTEAFF. CDR3 DNA: TGCAGTGCTGTAGGTGTTACGGAGAACACTGAAGCTTTCTTT.

This clonotype was observed at least ten times. This sequence joins TRBV12-3 or TRBV12-4 and TRBJ2-1; possibly TRBD2 for D (5 bases). The CDR3 contains 17 residues. V lost 4 bases and J 0 bases, leaving 16 bases between the germline ends. The CDR3 DNA reads as TGTGCCAGCAGTTCGAGTGGAGGTATTAGCTCCTACAATGAGCAGTTCTTC. Protein sequence: CASSSSGGISSYNEQFF.

This clonotype has only a few counts. The chain joins TRBV3-1 to TRBJ1-1; a possible D gene is TRBD1 (5 bases). The CDR3 consists of 16 residues. Germline assignment: CDR1 LGHDT and CDR2 YNNKEL (reference sequence). V lost 4 bases to trimming and J lost 0 bases, with 15 bases between them. CDR3 DNA sequence: TGTGCCAGCAGCCCCTCCGGGGGAAGCGTGAACACTGAAGCTTTCTTT. The encoded protein is CASSPSGGSVNTEAFF.

V usage is TRBV4-1 and J usage is TRBJ2-3, with TRBD1 matching 10 bases. The germline V gene encodes CDR1 MGHRA and CDR2 YSYEKL. The junction had 10 bases not matched to a gene; V was cut back by 4 bases and J by 6 bases. The CDR3 length is 16 residues. Here the CDR3 DNA reads TGCGCCAGCAGCCTCGGGACAGGGGAGAGCGTGGATACGCAGTATTTT. Translating gives CASSLGTGESVDTQYF.

The gene calls are TRBV30 and TRBJ1-1; TRBD1 is a possible D gene (6 bases). V was pared by 0 bases and J by 1 base, with 15 bases between. The CDR3 runs 16 residues. CDR1 GTSNPN and CDR2 SVGIG come from the germline V gene (reference sequence). CDR3 sequence: CAWSVITGFGNTEAFF. CDR3 nucleotides: TGTGCCTGGAGTGTAATAACAGGGTTCGGGAACACTGAAGCTTTCTTT.

This clonotype was recorded a few times. The V and J genes are TRBV2 and TRBJ2-5, with D tentatively TRBD2 (5 bases). Trimming cost V 7 bases and J 5 bases, with 23 bases left between them. Germline values: CDR1 SNHLY, CDR2 FYNNEI. CDR3 length equals 16 residues. CDR3 in amino acids: CASNGLVVGVKETQYF. As DNA, the CDR3 is TGTGCCAGCAACGGTCTGGTAGTGGGAGTTAAGGAGACCCAGTACTTC.

Ten or more counts support this clonotype. V is TRBV6-1 and J is TRBJ2-7, with TRBD1 as a possible D gene (5 bases). The germline gives CDR1 MNHNS, CDR2 SASEGT. The CDR3 covers 17 residues. With 5 bases removed from V and 4 bases from J, the gap between germline ends came to 24 bases. The CDR3: CASSYFIQAVGLYEQYF. The CDR3, as DNA: TGTGCCAGCAGTTATTTCATACAGGCTGTTGGGCTATACGAGCAGTACTTC.

This clonotype was detected only a few times. This chain uses TRBV20-1 with TRBJ1-2, with 8 bases identical to TRBD1. This CDR3 region has 14 residues. In germline, CDR1 is DFQATT, CDR2 SNEGSKA (reference sequence). V lost 3 bases and J lost 8; bases outside the gene matches: 11. DNA for the CDR3: TGCAGTGCTAGGGGGCTTCAGGGGGCGGGGGGCTACACCTTC. Its translation: CSARGLQGAGGYTF.

This chain uses TRBV14 with TRBJ2-7; D tentatively fits TRBD1 or TRBD2 (5 bases each). The CDR3 consists of 15 residues. V lost 3 bases, J lost 3 bases, and 15 bases lay in between. CDR1 is SGHDN, CDR2 FVKESK, per germline. The CDR3 reads CASSQKRGPHYEQYF. The CDR3 coding sequence is TGTGCCAGCAGCCAGAAGAGGGGACCCCACTACGAGCAGTACTTC.

This clonotype has a count of ten or more. CDR3 amino acids: CASTLGQGPYEQYF. As DNA, the CDR3 is TGTGCCAGCACCCTAGGCCAGGGCCCCTACGAGCAGTACTTC. J is TRBJ2-7 and V is TRBV2; D might be TRBD1 (5 bases). This CDR3 has 14 amino acids. Trimming stripped 7 bases from V and 2 bases from J, with 15 bases between. Germline V gene lookup returns CDR1 SNHLY and CDR2 FYNNEI.

This clonotype was picked up a small number of times. The rearrangement joins TRBV24-1 to TRBJ2-3, with 15 nucleotides matching TRBD2. Looked up from germline, CDR1 is KGHDR and CDR2 is SFDVKD. Trimming at V came to 6 bases and at J to 5 bases, leaving 17 bases not matched to a gene. There are 20 residues in the CDR3. The CDR3 DNA is TGTGCCACCAGTCCAAATCCCCGGACTAGCGGGAGGGCCTTGGTAGATACGCAGTATTTT. It specifies CATSPNPRTSGRALVDTQYF.

This clonotype has just one count. The V and J genes are TRBV20-1 and TRBJ1-1; a possible D gene is TRBD1 (5 bases). V lost 2 bases, J lost 1 base, and 11 bases lay in between. The germline CDR1 and CDR2 sequences are DFQATT and SNEGSKA (reference sequence). The CDR3 totals 14 residues. CDR3 region: CSARIAGGNTEAFF. CDR3 bases: TGCAGTGCTAGAATTGCCGGGGGGAACACTGAAGCTTTCTTT.

This clonotype was picked up many times. This sequence joins TRBV2 and TRBJ1-5; D is ambiguous. V lost 6 bases to trimming and J lost 3 bases, with 15 bases between them. The CDR3 sequence is 15 residues long. Germline CDR1 and CDR2: SNHLY and FYNNEI. CDR3 DNA: TGTGCCAGCAGGGTAGATTTACAGCCCAATCAGCCCCAGCATTTT. Encoded protein: CASRVDLQPNQPQHF.

The V gene is TRBV30, the J gene TRBJ1-1, with no clear D. V was cut by 1 base and J by 0 bases, with 6 bases left in between. This CDR3 spans 13 amino acids. Germline V gene data show CDR1 as GTSNPN and CDR2 as SVGIG (reference sequence). The DNA of the CDR3 is TGTGCCTGGAGTGGGACGGTGAACACTGAAGCTTTCTTT. This sequence encodes CAWSGTVNTEAFF.

This clonotype has more than one count but fewer than ten. The gene calls are TRBV12-3 or TRBV12-4 and TRBJ1-5; 7 positions match TRBD1. This CDR3 region has 15 residues. Trimming took 6 bases from V and 1 from J; bases not matched to a gene: 6. The CDR3 reads CASSSQGESNQPQHF. The CDR3 coding sequence is TGTGCCAGCAGCAGTCAGGGGGAAAGCAATCAGCCCCAGCATTTT.